The sequence of this TCR beta chain was determined in a study of blood T cell repertoires in COVID-19. TCRdb's copy holds only in-frame clones and misses some; the assay was immunoSEQ multiplex PCR. The sample records about 460,000 clones, approximately 90% being singletons. CDR1 is SGDLS and CDR2 is YYNGEE in the germline V gene. This CDR3 comprises 13 residues. The V end was cut by 4 bases, the J end by 0 bases, with 7 bases between. This TCR derives from a woman in her sixties who had recovered from COVID-19. This rearrangement joins TRBV9 to TRBJ1-1; the D gene is possibly TRBD1 (5 bases). Material: PBMCs or T cells enriched from blood (not recorded which). The CDR3, as DNA: TGTGCCAGCAGCCAGGGTATGAACACTGAAGCTTTCTTT. Protein product: CASSQGMNTEAFF.